One sample yielded the 2 T cell receptor beta chains listed below, sequenced in a study of blood T cell repertoires in COVID-19. Generated by immunoSEQ multiplex PCR, the TCRdb table keeps only in-frame clones and is missing some. The sample lists 45,000 or so clones, approximately 70% occurring once. The material sequenced was peripheral blood. All receptors come from a man aged 80 or over with acute or convalescent COVID-19.

The chain joins TRBV10-2 to TRBJ2-7; TRBD1 agrees at 10 bases. From germline, CDR1 is WSHSY and CDR2 SAAADI. This CDR3 contains 13 residues. With 6 bases clipped from V and 4 bases from J, the junction kept 3 bases outside the gene matches. The CDR3 loop reads CASRAGQGYEQYF. In DNA, the CDR3 is TGCGCCAGCAGGGCGGGACAGGGGTACGAGCAGTACTTC.

The chain links TRBV2 to TRBJ2-1; TRBD2 matches at 10 bases. Germline CDR1 and CDR2: SNHLY and FYNNEI. The CDR3 is 14 amino acids. Trimming cost V 8 bases and J 7 bases; bases outside gene matches: 8. The CDR3 DNA reads as TGTGCCAGCGCTAGGACTAGCGGTTTGAATGAGCAGTTCTTC. This codes for CASARTSGLNEQFF. Together with reference TRBV2 and TRBJ2-1, the CDR3 gives the full variable domain: EPEVTQTPSHQVTQMGQEVILRCVPISNHLYFYWYRQILGQKVEFLVSFYNNEISEKSEIFDDQFSVERPDGSNFTLKIRSTKLEDSAMYFCASARTSGLNEQFFGPGTRLTVL.